A single sample gave rise to the 9 T cell receptor beta chains below, sequenced in a study of blood T cell repertoires in COVID-19. Sequencing was performed with immunoSEQ multiplex PCR; in TCRdb, only in-frame clones are kept and a portion is missing. Seen here are around 20,000 clones, roughly 89% observed once, and the top ten hold almost 8.5%. Sequencing was performed on peripheral blood. The receptors were gathered from a human donor in a cohort sampled during active COVID-19. The donor label of this sample is uncertain.

The V and J genes are TRBV5-1 and TRBJ2-1; TRBD2 aligns across 8 bases. This CDR3 is built from 16 residues. Unmatched junction bases numbered 14, after V lost 6 bases and J lost 6 bases. Germline V gene sequence: CDR1 SGHRS, CDR2 YFSETQ. CDR3 loop: CASTPTGTRGGNEQFF. The CDR3 bases are TGCGCCAGCACCCCGACCGGGACTAGGGGAGGCAATGAGCAGTTCTTC. Drawing the rest from reference TRBV5-1 and TRBJ2-1, the complete variable domain is KAGVTQTPRYLIKTRGQQVTLSCSPISGHRSVSWYQQTPGQGLQFLFEYFSETQRNKGNFPGRFSGRQFSNSRSEMNVSTLELGDSALYLCASTPTGTRGGNEQFFGPGTRLTVL.

This clone was counted a single time. The chain links TRBV7-2 to TRBJ1-2; no definite D call. V shed 5 bases and J shed 0 bases, with 19 bases lying between them. The CDR3 sequence is 17 residues long. The germline gives CDR1 SGHTA, CDR2 FQGNSA. The CDR3 loop is CASSPTAVRAANYGYTF. The CDR3 DNA is TGTGCCAGCAGCCCCACCGCGGTTCGAGCAGCTAACTATGGCTACACCTTC.

The chain couples TRBV11-3 to TRBJ2-7, with D tentatively TRBD1 (8 bases). The germline V and J ends were trimmed by 0 bases and 5 bases, with 14 bases remaining between them. CDR1 is SGHNT, CDR2 YENEEA, per germline. The CDR3 loop spans 15 amino acids. CDR3 sequence reads: CASSLDLTGGDEQYF. The CDR3 nucleotides read TGTGCCAGCAGCTTAGATCTCACAGGGGGGGACGAGCAGTACTTC.

The chain has TRBV18 and TRBJ1-1, with unresolved D. The CDR3 has 14 residues. Germline V gives CDR1 KGHSH, CDR2 LQKENI. Trimming removed 5 bases at V and 1 base at J, with 11 bases between. The CDR3 DNA sequence: TGTGCCAGCTCAAAGACATCTTCGAACACTGAAGCTTTCTTT. Its translation is CASSKTSSNTEAFF.

The rearrangement joins TRBV11-1 to TRBJ1-6, with D unclear. This CDR3 is 13 amino acids long. Germline loops: CDR1 SGHAT, CDR2 FQDESV (reference sequence). Trimming stripped 5 bases from V and 8 bases from J, with 10 bases between. CDR3 in amino acids: CASSVRRDSPLHF. The CDR3 bases are TGTGCCAGCAGCGTCCGAAGAGATTCACCCCTCCACTTT.

The chain combines TRBV5-3 with TRBJ2-5, with TRBD2 identical over 7 bases. TRBV5-3 is an ORF, and what it does is uncertain. The CDR3 consists of 15 residues. Trimming took 2 bases from V and 5 from J; bases not matched to a gene: 9. CDR3 coding DNA: TGTGCCAGAAGCTTACGTGGGAGGGCGGGTGAGACCCAGTACTTC. Amino acid sequence: CARSLRGRAGETQYF.

This clone has only a few counts. The rearrangement links TRBV24-1 to TRBJ2-5, with a weak D call TRBD2 (6 bases). The germline V gene encodes CDR1 KGHDR and CDR2 SFDVKD. The CDR3 totals 13 residues. V was pared by 6 bases and J by 4 bases, with 11 bases between. The CDR3 protein is CATSPGLRETQYF. The CDR3 bases are TGTGCCACCAGTCCGGGACTGAGAGAGACCCAGTACTTC.

The V gene is TRBV5-1, the J gene TRBJ2-7; TRBD2 matches 8 bases. The germline V gene has CDR1 SGHRS and CDR2 YFSETQ. The CDR3 loop spans 15 amino acids. J was trimmed by 3 bases and V by 2 bases; bases with no gene match: 7. CDR3 nucleotide sequence: TGCGCCAGCAGCTTCATGAGCGGGAGTTTCTACGAGCAGTACTTC. Its translation is CASSFMSGSFYEQYF.

This clone was picked up one time. The chain is built from TRBV3-1 (or the pseudogene TRBV3-2) and TRBJ2-7; TRBD2 aligns across 9 bases. Germline CDR1 LGHDT, CDR2 YNNKEL (reference sequence). This CDR3 is built from 16 residues. The trim removed 4 bases at V and 4 bases at J, leaving 11 bases unmatched. CDR3 residues: CASSPGSGRPNYEQYF. CDR3 DNA: TGTGCCAGCAGCCCCGGTAGCGGGAGACCAAATTACGAGCAGTACTTC.